This T cell receptor (beta chain) was found in a study of T cell repertoires and HLA-DP antigens. Regarding this clone: What it binds is unknown.

The CDR3 length is 12 residues. V was trimmed by 6 bases and J by 5 bases, leaving 11 bases between them. Per germline, CDR1 MDHEN and CDR2 SYDVKM. Produced via immunoSEQ multiplex PCR; TCRdb's table is partial and in-frame only. In the table there are 75,000 to 90,000 clones, approximately 86% of which are singletons. The sequence was obtained from a man between 50 and 59 years old in good health and CMV-seronegative. Specimen: CD4+ T cells from PBMCs. J is TRBJ2-7 and V is TRBV28; no clear D gene. CDR3 nucleotides: TGTGCCAGCAGAAACCAGCCTAACGAGCAGTACTTC. It yields the protein CASRNQPNEQYF. The complete variable domain, with remaining parts taken from reference TRBV28 and TRBJ2-7, reads DVKVTQSSRYLVKRTGEKVFLECVQDMDHENMFWYRQDPGLGLRLIYFSYDVKMKEKGDIPEGYSVSREKKERFSLILESASTNQTSMYLCASRNQPNEQYFGPGTRLTVT.